This T cell receptor beta chain was found in a study of vaccination and CD4 T cells after COVID-19. The treatment is: roughly 10-day PBMC culture with coronavirus spike peptide pools or control peptides (ViraFEST assay). Trimming took 5 bases from V and 4 from J; bases not matched to a gene: 2. In germline, CDR1 is SGHVS, CDR2 FQNEAQ. The CDR3 spans 13 residues. The Oncomine TCR Beta short-read assay was applied to DNA of cultured CD4+ T cells. From the PCR reads, TCRdb called clonotypes with MiXCR, one entry per CDR3 protein. This sample has 15,000 to 25,000 distinct CDR3 sequences, with just over 55% found just once. This clonotype was recorded once. Its target is unknown.

The TCR originated in a human donor who had recovered from COVID-19. What was sequenced was CD4+ T cells from blood, cultured in vitro. V and J are TRBV7-8 and TRBJ1-5; 7 bases are shared with TRBD1. For the CDR3, the DNA is TGTGCCAGCAGCAGGGACAGAAATCAGCCCCAGCATTTT. This sequence encodes CASSRDRNQPQHF.